This TCR beta chain is drawn from a study of blood T cell repertoires in COVID-19. Across the whole study: The United States, Italy and Spain were the sources of the acute and convalescent COVID-19 samples. Nucleic acid was either cDNA or gDNA, and it came from T cells, B-cell-depleted T cells, or PBMCs.

Only in-frame clones appear in the TCRdb table, and some are missing; sequencing was by immunoSEQ multiplex PCR. The sample consists of some 300,000 clones, about 91% of them appearing once. All enrollees were about 18 to 89 years old and from approximately 25 US areas. In assigning cohorts, the study relied on participant-reported clinical history. Germline V gene data show CDR1 as SEHNR and CDR2 as FQNEAQ (reference sequence). CDR3 length equals 15 residues. The trim removed 4 bases at V and 1 base at J, leaving 6 bases unmatched. V and J are TRBV7-9 and TRBJ2-5; 7 bases map to TRBD1. This sequence was found in a woman aged 40 to 55 who had recovered from COVID-19. The sequencing sample was made of PBMCs or T cells enriched from blood (not recorded which). CDR3 loop: CASSSTGTLQETQYF. The CDR3 region has the DNA TGTGCCAGCAGCTCGACAGGGACCCTCCAAGAGACCCAGTACTTC.